This TCR beta chain was found in a study of naive and memory T cell subsets. Both TRBC1 and TRBC2 were covered by a beta constant-region primer of two equimolar oligonucleotides. Four rounds of PCR amplified the ligated cDNA using nested alpha and beta constant-region primers plus SP2. TCRdb passed the UMI-ligation and nested PCR reads through MiXCR, listing each CDR3 protein once. Of tens of thousands of distinct CDR3 sequences listed, about a fifth were seen once; the top ten hold around 3.4%. V shed 6 bases and J 4 bases; nucleotides not matched to a gene: 7. This CDR3 comprises 15 residues. Germline CDR1 and CDR2: MDHEN and SYDVKM. This clonotype showed up just a few times.

V gene TRBV28 combines with J gene TRBJ1-2, with TRBD1 matching over 11 bases. This TCR was recovered from a human donor in good health. Sequenced sample: effector memory CD4+ T cells from blood. Indicated subset: effector memory, CD45RA- CD27-. The CDR3 protein is CASRNGQGATYGYTF. The CDR3 region has the DNA TGTGCCAGCAGAAACGGACAGGGGGCTACCTATGGCTACACCTTC.